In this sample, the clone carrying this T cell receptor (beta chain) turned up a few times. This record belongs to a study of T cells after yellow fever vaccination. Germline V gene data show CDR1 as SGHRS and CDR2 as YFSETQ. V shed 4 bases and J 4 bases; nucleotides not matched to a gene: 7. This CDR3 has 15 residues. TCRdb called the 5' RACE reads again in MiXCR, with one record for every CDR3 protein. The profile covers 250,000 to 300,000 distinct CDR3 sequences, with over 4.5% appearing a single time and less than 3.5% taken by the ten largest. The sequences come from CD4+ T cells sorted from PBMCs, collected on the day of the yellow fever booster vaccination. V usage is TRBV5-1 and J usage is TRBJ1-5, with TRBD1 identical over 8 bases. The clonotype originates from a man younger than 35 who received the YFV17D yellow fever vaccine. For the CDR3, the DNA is TGCGCCAGCAGCCCCGGGACAGGTAATAATCAGCCCCAGCATTTT. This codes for CASSPGTGNNQPQHF.